The source of this T cell receptor (beta chain) is a study of blood T cell repertoires in COVID-19 (dated by TCRdb to 2020 to 2022). For the study in its entirety: Collaborator samples came from the United States, Italy and Spain and covered acute and convalescent phases of COVID-19. The prospective study material was composed of cDNA or gDNA derived from T cells, B-cell-depleted T cells, or PBMCs. The dataset comprised deeply sampled blood TCRbeta repertoires from subjects exposed to, actively infected with, or recovered from COVID-19. The repertoires were made available in a free public database intended to serve as a resource for research on the immune response to SARS-CoV-2. Samples were obtained from the ongoing ImmuneRACE study (first 160 participants) and from about 1,300 subjects provided by 6 global collaborators. Sample metadata almost always included a de-identified subject ID, COVID-19 status, age in years and sex. HLA class I and class II types, where available, came from metadata supplied by the sample provider rather than from assay-based typing.

As for this clone: Its specific antigen is unknown. Per-nucleotide qualities are absent, and no much larger clonotype sits a single base away.

TCRbeta CDR3 regions were amplified from genomic DNA by means of the immunoSEQ Assay, a bias-controlled multiplex PCR. Per the original workflow: The number of nucleated cells in each sample was estimated from the amplification of reference gene primers within the assay. To quantify the absolute abundance of each unique TCRbeta CDR3 rearrangement, sequence reads were collapsed and filtered. For each sample, productive Simpson clonality was calculated as the square root of Simpson's diversity index over productive rearrangements. The clones in this table, taken by TCRdb from immuneACCESS, are in-frame only. Not every clone is retained; where verified, under half of the shortfall comes from an unresolved V gene, and the cause of the rest is unknown. Clone size and the V and J calls come from that table; the DNA yielded D and trimming. The sample profile shows about 480,000 clones; about 87% of them were found once. Clones ranked in the top ten supply around 13% of the sample.

Broader findings and caveats from the paper: Clinical and demographic metadata were provided uncurated, with the amount varying by source and participant.

One collaborating source in Seattle enrolled patients during active infection and followed them longitudinally through the course of disease. The collaborating institutions used their own protocols to collect whole blood in K2EDTA tubes. For TCRbeta analysis, collaborators shipped samples as frozen whole blood, isolated PBMCs, or DNA extracted from either of those sample types. The sample consisted of peripheral blood. The TCR was taken from a woman between 45 and 65 years old with COVID-19, enrolled during active disease.

The DNA sequence reads TGTGCCAGCTCACTTGGGACAGGTCCTCGGGGTGATACGCAGTATTTT. Its amino acids are CASSLGTGPRGDTQYF. The V gene is TRBV18 and the J gene is TRBJ2-3, and 8 bases in between align with TRBD1. In the germline V gene, CDR1 corresponds to KGHSH and CDR2 to LQKENI. The CDR3 runs 16 amino acids, cysteine and phenylalanine included. The only DNA kept is the CDR3, 48 bases in frame from the first base. At the junction V is shortened by 4 bases and J by 6 bases; bases outside the gene matches: 12.